This T cell receptor beta chain was profiled in a study of cytomegalovirus exposure and HLA in healthy donors. Points from the study as a whole: Follow-up analysis later connected one missense variant in DCLRE1C with trimming of TCR beta V- and J-genes.

The CDR3 is 14 residues long. Germline trimming cut 4 bases from V and 5 bases from J; bases unmatched to any gene: 3. Germline V gene data show CDR1 as SGHRS and CDR2 as YFSETQ. Comment on this clone: The antigen remains unidentified.

Primers included in the PCR were 60 Vbeta and 13 Jbeta primers. Sequenced by immunoSEQ multiplex PCR; TCRdb stores in-frame clones only, minus some. In all, the sample yields under 130,000 clones. What was sequenced was PBMCs. The sequence derives from a man aged 35-49 years in good health and CMV-seronegative. The chain links TRBV5-1 to TRBJ1-2, with TRBD1 matching over 12 bases. The CDR3 nucleotides read TGCGCCAGCAGCACGGGACAGGGGGCATATGGCTACACCTTC. The encoded protein is CASSTGQGAYGYTF.